These T cell receptor beta chains were read from a single sample in a study of cytomegalovirus exposure and HLA in healthy donors. Assay: immunoSEQ multiplex PCR; the TCRdb copy retains only in-frame clones and omits some. The sample includes about 130,000 clones, around three quarters of them seen just once. The material sequenced was PBMCs. These receptors all stem from a woman aged 60-75 years in good health and CMV-seropositive. Both conserved end residues are part of each CDR3. The D gene is left open where the match is weak. Clone size, where shown, is once, few, many, or a class for clones that have expanded.

once	NA	TRBV12-5	TRBJ2-5	TGTGCTAGTGGGTACAGCGCGGGCGGAGTAGAGACCCAGTACTTC	CASGYSAGGVETQYF
NA	NA	TRBV5-6	TRBJ2-1	TGTGCCAGCAGCTTGGAAGGGGTAGGGTTCAATGAGCAGTTCTTC	CASSLEGVGFNEQFF
NA	NA	TRBV10-3	TRBJ1-1	TGTGCCATCAGTGACCCGGGAGAGAACACTGAAGCTTTCTTT	CAISDPGENTEAFF
once	NA	TRBV1	TRBJ1-5	TGCACCAGCAGCCGAGGACAGGGTTGCCAGCCCCAGCATTTT	CTSSRGQGCQPQHF
NA	NA	TRBV10-3	TRBJ1-1	TGTGCCATCAGTGGAACAGGTCAGCCGAACACTGAAGCTTTCTTT	CAISGTGQPNTEAFF
few	NA	TRBV6-5	TRBJ1-1	TGTGCCAGCAGGAGGGGACAGAACACTGAAGCTTTCTTT	CASRRGQNTEAFF
NA	NA	TRBV6-5	TRBJ2-7	TGTGCCAGCGCTCGGGACTTCCCCTACGAGCAGTACTTC	CASARDFPYEQYF
NA	NA	TRBV29-1	TRBJ1-1	TGCAGCGTTGATAGCGGGGGGAGGGGGAACACTGAAGCTTTCTTT	CSVDSGGRGNTEAFF
few	NA	TRBV10-3	TRBJ1-1	TGTGCCATCATTGGGAGGGGAGGAACTGAAGCTTTCTTT	CAIIGRGGTEAFF
NA	TRBD1	TRBV16	TRBJ1-2	TGTGCCAGCAGCCATGGAGGGGGCGGTGGCTACACCTTC	CASSHGGGGGYTF
NA	NA	TRBV9	TRBJ1-2	TGTGCCAGCAGCGTGGGAGGGGACTATGGCTACACCTTC	CASSVGGDYGYTF
once	TRBD2	TRBV5-1	TRBJ2-7	TGCGCCAGCAGCTTGTCAGCGGGGGGGCTCTCCTACGAGCAGTACTTC	CASSLSAGGLSYEQYF
NA	NA	TRBV10-3	TRBJ2-7	TGTGCCATCAGTGAGGCGGCTGACGAGCAGTACTTC	CAISEAADEQYF
NA	TRBD1	TRBV5-6	TRBJ1-1	TGTGCCAGCGGCTTGGCGACAGGGGGGAGAGTTATGAACACTGAAGCTTTCTTT	CASGLATGGRVMNTEAFF
few	NA	TRBV7-9	TRBJ1-1	TGTGCCAGCAGCTCCGAAGGGGCCGGGACTGAAGCTTTCTTT	CASSSEGAGTEAFF
once	TRBD1	TRBV13	TRBJ2-1	TGTGCCAGCAGCTTGGACAGGTGGCACAATGAGCAGTTCTTC	CASSLDRWHNEQFF
NA	TRBD1	TRBV11-3	TRBJ2-7	TGTGCCAGCAGCTCCACGACAGGGGGCCCAGGGAGCGAGCAGTACTTC	CASSSTTGGPGSEQYF
once	NA	TRBV11-3	TRBJ2-7	TGTGCCAGCAGCTCCAAGGAGGGCTACGAGCAGTACTTC	CASSSKEGYEQYF
NA	TRBD1	TRBV4-2	TRBJ2-6	TGTGCCAGCAGCCTGGGGACAGTCTACGGGTCTGGGGCCAACGTCCTGACTTTC	CASSLGTVYGSGANVLTF
NA	TRBD1	TRBV7-9	TRBJ1-4	TGTGCCAGCAGCTTTCCACAGGGGGCAGCGGAAAAACTGTTTTTT	CASSFPQGAAEKLFF
few	NA	TRBV14	TRBJ2-3	TGTGCCAGCAGCCAGATCCGCATGGCTACGCAGTATTTT	CASSQIRMATQYF